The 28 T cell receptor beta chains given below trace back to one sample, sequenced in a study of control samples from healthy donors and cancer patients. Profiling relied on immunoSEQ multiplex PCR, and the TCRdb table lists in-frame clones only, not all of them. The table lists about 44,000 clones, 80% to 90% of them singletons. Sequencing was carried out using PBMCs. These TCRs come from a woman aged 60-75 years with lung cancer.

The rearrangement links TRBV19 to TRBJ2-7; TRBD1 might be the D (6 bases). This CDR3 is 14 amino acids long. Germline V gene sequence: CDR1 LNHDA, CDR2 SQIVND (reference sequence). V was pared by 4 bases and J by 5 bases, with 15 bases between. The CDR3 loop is CASSTTGVVNEQYF. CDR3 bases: TGTGCCAGTAGTACGACAGGAGTTGTAAACGAGCAGTACTTC.

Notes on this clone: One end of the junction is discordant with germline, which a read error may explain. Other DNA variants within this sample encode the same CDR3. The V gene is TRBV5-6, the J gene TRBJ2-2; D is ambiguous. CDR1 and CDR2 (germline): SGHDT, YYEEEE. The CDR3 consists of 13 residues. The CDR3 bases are TGTGCCAGTAGCTTGAGGCCCACCGGGGAGCTGTTTTTT. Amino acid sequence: CASSLRPTGELFF.

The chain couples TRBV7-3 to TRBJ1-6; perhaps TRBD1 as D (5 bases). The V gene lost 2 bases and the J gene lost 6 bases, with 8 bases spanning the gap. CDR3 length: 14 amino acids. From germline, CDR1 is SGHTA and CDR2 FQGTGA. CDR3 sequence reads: CASSLLGGNSPLHF. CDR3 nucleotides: TGTGCCAGCAGCTTATTGGGGGGTAATTCACCCCTCCACTTT.

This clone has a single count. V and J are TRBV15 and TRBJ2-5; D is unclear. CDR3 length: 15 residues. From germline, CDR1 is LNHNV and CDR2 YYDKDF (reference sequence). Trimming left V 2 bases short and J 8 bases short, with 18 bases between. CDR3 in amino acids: CATSRSVPPLGTQYF. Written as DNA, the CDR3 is TGTGCCACCAGCAGATCTGTACCTCCCCTAGGAACCCAGTACTTC.

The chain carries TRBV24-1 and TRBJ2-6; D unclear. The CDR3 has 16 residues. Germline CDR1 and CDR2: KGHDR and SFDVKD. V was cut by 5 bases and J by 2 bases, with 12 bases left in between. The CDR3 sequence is CATSGHTPAGANVLTF. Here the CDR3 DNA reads TGTGCCACCAGTGGTCATACCCCTGCTGGGGCCAACGTCCTGACTTTC.

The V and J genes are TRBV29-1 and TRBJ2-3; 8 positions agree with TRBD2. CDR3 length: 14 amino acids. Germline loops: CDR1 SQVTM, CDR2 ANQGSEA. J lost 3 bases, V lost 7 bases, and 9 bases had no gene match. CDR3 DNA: TGCAGCGGTAATACAGGGACTAGGACAGATACGCAGTATTTT. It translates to CSGNTGTRTDTQYF.

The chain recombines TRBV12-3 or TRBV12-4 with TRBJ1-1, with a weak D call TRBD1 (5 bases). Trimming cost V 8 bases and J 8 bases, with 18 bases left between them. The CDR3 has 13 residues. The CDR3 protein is CASRGGDLREAFF. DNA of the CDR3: TGTGCCAGCCGTGGGGGGGATCTACGGGAAGCTTTCTTT.

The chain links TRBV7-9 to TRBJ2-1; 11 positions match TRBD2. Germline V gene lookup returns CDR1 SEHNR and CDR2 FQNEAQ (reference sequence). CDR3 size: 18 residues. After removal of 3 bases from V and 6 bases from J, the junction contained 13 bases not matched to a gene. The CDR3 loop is CASSFRGGSGRAGNEQFF. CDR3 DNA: TGTGCCAGCAGCTTCCGAGGGGGTAGCGGGAGGGCGGGCAATGAGCAGTTCTTC.

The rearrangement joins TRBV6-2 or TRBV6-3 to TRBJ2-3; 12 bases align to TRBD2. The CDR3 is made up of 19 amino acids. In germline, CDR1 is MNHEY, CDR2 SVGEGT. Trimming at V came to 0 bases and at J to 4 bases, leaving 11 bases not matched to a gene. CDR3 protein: CASSYSGLAGLIGPDTQYF. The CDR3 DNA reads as TGTGCCAGCAGTTACTCGGGACTAGCGGGTCTCATAGGCCCAGATACGCAGTATTTT.

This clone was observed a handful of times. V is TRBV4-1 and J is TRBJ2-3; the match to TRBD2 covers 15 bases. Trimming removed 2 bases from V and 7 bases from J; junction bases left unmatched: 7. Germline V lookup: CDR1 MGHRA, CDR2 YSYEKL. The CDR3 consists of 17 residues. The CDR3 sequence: CASSQPGTSGRTNTQYF. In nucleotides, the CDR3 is TGCGCCAGCAGCCAACCCGGGACTAGCGGGAGGACAAATACGCAGTATTTT.

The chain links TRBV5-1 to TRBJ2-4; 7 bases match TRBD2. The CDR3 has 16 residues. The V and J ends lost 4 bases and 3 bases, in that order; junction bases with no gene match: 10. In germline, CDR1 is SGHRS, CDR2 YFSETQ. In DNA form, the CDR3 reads TGCGCCAGCAGCCCGCTGGGGGAGGGCGGCAAAAACATTCAGTACTTC. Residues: CASSPLGEGGKNIQYF.

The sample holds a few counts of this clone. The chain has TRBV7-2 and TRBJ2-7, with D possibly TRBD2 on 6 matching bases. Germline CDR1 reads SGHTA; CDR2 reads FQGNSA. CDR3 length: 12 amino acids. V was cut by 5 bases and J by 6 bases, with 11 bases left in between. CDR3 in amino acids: CASSHFSGEQYF. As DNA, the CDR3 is TGTGCCAGCAGCCATTTTAGCGGCGAGCAGTACTTC. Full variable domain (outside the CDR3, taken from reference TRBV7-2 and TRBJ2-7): GAGVSQSPSNKVTEKGKDVELRCDPISGHTALYWYRQSLGQGLEFLIYFQGNSAPDKSGLPSDRFSAERTGGSVSTLTIQRTQQEDSAVYLCASSHFSGEQYFGPGTRLTVT.

For the CDR3, the DNA is TGTGCCAGCAGTGAATATGGGCTGAATCAGCCCCAGCATTTT. Translation gives CASSEYGLNQPQHF. V is TRBV6-1 and J is TRBJ1-5; D gene ambiguous. This CDR3 contains 14 residues. Germline CDR1 MNHNS, CDR2 SASEGT. Deletions cut 2 bases from V and 4 bases from J, with 9 bases between.

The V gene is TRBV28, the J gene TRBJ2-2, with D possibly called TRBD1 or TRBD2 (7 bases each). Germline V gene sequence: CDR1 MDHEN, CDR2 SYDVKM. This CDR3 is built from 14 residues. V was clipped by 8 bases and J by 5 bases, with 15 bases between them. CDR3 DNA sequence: TGTGCCAGCGGGACAGCGGGATTAACCGGGGAGCTGTTTTTT. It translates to CASGTAGLTGELFF. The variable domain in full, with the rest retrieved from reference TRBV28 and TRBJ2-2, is DVKVTQSSRYLVKRTGEKVFLECVQDMDHENMFWYRQDPGLGLRLIYFSYDVKMKEKGDIPEGYSVSREKKERFSLILESASTNQTSMYLCASGTAGLTGELFFGEGSRLTVL.

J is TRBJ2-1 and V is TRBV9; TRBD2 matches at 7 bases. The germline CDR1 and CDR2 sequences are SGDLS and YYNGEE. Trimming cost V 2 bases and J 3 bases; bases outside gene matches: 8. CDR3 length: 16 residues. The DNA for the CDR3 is TGTGCCAGCAGCGTGGGCGGGAGAAGACTCTACAATGAGCAGTTCTTC. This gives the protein CASSVGGRRLYNEQFF.

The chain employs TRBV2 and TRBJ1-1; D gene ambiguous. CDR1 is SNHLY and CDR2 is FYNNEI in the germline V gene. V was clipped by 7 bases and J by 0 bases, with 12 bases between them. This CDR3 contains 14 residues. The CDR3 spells CASILSVMNTEAFF. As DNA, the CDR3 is TGTGCCAGCATCTTATCCGTAATGAACACTGAAGCTTTCTTT.

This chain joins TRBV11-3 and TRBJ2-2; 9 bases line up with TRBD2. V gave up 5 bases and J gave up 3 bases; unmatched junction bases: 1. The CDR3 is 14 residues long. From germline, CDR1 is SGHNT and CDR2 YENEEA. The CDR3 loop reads CASSRLADTGELFF. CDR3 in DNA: TGTGCCAGCAGCCGACTAGCGGACACCGGGGAGCTGTTTTTT.

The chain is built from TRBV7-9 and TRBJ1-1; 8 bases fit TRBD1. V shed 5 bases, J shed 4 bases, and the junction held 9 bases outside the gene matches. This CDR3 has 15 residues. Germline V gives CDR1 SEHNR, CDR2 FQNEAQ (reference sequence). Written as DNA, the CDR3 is TGTGCCAGCAGCGTCCACGGACAGGGTAGCACTGAAGCTTTCTTT. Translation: CASSVHGQGSTEAFF.

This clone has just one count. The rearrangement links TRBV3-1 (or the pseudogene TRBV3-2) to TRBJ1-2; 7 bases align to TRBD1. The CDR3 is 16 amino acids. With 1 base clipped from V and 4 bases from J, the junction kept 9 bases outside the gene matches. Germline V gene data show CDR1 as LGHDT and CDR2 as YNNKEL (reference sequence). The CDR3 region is CASSQAGGGQIYGYTF. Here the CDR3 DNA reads TGTGCCAGCAGCCAAGCTGGGGGGGGACAGATCTATGGCTACACCTTC.

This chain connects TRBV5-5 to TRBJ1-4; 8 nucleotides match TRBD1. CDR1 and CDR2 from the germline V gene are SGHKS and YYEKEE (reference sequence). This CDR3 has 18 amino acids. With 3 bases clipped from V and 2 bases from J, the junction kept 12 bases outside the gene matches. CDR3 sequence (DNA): TGTGCCAGCAGCTCGAAGGCAGGGGGCGCGTGGACTAATGAAAAACTGTTTTTT. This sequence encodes CASSSKAGGAWTNEKLFF.

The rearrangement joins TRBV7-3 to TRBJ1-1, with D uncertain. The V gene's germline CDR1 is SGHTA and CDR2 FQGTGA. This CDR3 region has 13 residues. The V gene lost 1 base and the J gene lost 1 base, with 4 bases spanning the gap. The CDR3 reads CASSLSANTEAFF. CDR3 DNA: TGTGCCAGCAGCTTAAGTGCGAACACTGAAGCTTTCTTT. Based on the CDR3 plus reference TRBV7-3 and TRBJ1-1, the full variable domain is GAGVSQTPSNKVTEKGKYVELRCDPISGHTALYWYRQSLGQGPEFLIYFQGTGAADDSGLPNDRFFAVRPEGSVSTLKIQRTERGDSAVYLCASSLSANTEAFFGQGTRLTVV.

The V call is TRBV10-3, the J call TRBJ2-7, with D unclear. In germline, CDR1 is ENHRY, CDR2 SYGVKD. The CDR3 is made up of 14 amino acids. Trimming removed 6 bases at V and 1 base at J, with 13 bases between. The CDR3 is CAIRIRPRSYEQYF. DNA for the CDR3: TGTGCCATCAGGATCCGACCCAGGTCCTACGAGCAGTACTTC.

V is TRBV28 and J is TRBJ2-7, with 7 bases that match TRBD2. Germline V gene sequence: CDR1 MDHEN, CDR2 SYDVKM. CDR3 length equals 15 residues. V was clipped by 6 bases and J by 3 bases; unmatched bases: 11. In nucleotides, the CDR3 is TGTGCCAGCAGGCGATCTAGCGGTAGGAACTACGAGCAGTACTTC. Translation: CASRRSSGRNYEQYF.

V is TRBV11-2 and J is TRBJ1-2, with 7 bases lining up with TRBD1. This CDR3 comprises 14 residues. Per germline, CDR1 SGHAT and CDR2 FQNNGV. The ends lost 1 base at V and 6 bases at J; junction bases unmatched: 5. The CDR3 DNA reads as TGTGCCAGCAGCTTAGTTACAGGGGTTGATGGCTACACCTTC. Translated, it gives CASSLVTGVDGYTF.

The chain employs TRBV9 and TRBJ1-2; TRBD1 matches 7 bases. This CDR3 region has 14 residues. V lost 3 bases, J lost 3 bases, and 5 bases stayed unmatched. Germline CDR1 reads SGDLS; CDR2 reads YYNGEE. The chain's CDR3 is CASSGGQVDYGYTF. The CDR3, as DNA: TGTGCCAGCAGCGGAGGACAGGTGGACTATGGCTACACCTTC. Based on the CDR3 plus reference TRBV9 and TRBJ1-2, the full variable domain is DSGVTQTPKHLITATGQRVTLRCSPRSGDLSVYWYQQSLDQGLQFLIQYYNGEERAKGNILERFSAQQFPDLHSELNLSSLELGDSALYFCASSGGQVDYGYTFGSGTRLTVV.

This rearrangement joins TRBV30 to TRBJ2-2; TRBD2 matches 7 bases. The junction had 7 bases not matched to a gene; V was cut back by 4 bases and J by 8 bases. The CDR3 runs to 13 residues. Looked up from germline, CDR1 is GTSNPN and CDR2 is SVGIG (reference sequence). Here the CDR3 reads CAWNPDGRGELFF. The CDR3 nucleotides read TGTGCCTGGAACCCGGACGGGAGGGGGGAGCTGTTTTTT.

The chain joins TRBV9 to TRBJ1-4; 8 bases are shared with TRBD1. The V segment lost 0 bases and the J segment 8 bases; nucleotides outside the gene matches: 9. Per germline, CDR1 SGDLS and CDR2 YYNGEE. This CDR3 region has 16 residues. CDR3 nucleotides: TGTGCCAGCAGCGTAGAGGGGGGCAGGGGGCAGGAAAAACTGTTTTTT. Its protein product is CASSVEGGRGQEKLFF.

The CDR3 loop reads CASSPSGEPDTQYF. The CDR3 coding sequence is TGTGCCAGCTCACCCTCGGGAGAGCCCGATACGCAGTATTTT. V usage is TRBV18 and J usage is TRBJ2-3; tentatively, D is TRBD2 (6 bases). The CDR3 has 14 residues. Deletions cut 3 bases from V and 6 bases from J, with 13 bases between. Germline CDR1 is KGHSH and CDR2 is LQKENI.